This T cell receptor (beta chain) was sequenced during a study of neoadjuvant nivolumab and ipilimumab in lung cancer. Study outcomes and limitations: From pretherapy to surgery, tumor richness and clonality rose with dual therapy.

To note about this clone: Antigen specificity is unknown.

V was clipped by 5 bases and J by 9 bases, with 22 bases between them. The CDR3 has 15 amino acids. Germline lookup yields CDR1 SNHLY and CDR2 FYNNEI. Here immunoSEQ multiplex PCR was the method, and the copy in TCRdb shows in-frame clones only, minus some. The data contain fewer than 20,000 clones, 60% to 85% of them singletons. The sequenced sample was tumor tissue, obtained after neoadjuvant nivolumab, alone or with ipilimumab, at or shortly before surgery. The TCR comes from an adult with non-small cell lung cancer. The rearrangement joins TRBV2 to TRBJ2-5, with TRBD1 as a possible D gene (5 bases). CDR3 DNA sequence: TGTGCCAGCAGTACCGGAGTGGGGCGTGTAGTGGCCCAGTACTTC. This gives the protein CASSTGVGRVVAQYF.